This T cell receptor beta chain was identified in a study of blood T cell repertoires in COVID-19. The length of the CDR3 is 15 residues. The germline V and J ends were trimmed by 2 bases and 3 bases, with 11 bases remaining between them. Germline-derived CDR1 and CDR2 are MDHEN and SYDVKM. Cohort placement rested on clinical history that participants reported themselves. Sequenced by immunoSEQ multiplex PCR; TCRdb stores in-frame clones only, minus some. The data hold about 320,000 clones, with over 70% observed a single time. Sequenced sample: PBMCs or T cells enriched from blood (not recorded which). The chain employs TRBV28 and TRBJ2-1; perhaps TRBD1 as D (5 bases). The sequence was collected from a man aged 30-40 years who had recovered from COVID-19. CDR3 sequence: CASSLEYDSYNEQFF. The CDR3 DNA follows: TGTGCCAGCAGTTTAGAGTACGACAGCTACAATGAGCAGTTCTTC.